The present T cell receptor beta chain was sequenced within a study of blood T cells in healthy people across ages. The second PCR ran roughly 7 to 12 cycles with a sample-barcoded 5' primer and J-beta primers. One entry per CDR3 protein, called by TCRdb with MiXCR from the 5' RACE reads. Among 1.5 million to 2 million distinct CDR3 sequences listed, almost 35% were seen once. CDR1 is GTSNPN, CDR2 SVGIG, per germline (reference sequence). CDR3 length equals 16 residues. V was clipped by 0 bases and J by 2 bases, with 16 bases between them. The chain is built from TRBV30 and TRBJ2-5; D might be TRBD1 (5 bases). This receptor was taken from a woman aged 25 to 39 in good health. Sequenced input: blood. The CDR3 loop reads CAWSVQWLGVQETQYF. The DNA of the CDR3 is TGTGCCTGGAGTGTACAATGGTTAGGGGTACAAGAGACCCAGTACTTC.